This T cell receptor (beta chain) comes out of a study of cytomegalovirus exposure and HLA in healthy donors. At the level of the study: There were 90 million to 140 million unique TCR beta sequences, drawn from roughly 200 million T cells, in an earlier analysis.

Germline V gene lookup returns CDR1 LNHNV and CDR2 YYDKDF (reference sequence). The V and J ends lost 1 base and 5 bases, in that order; junction bases with no gene match: 4. CDR3 length: 15 residues. Both 60 Vbeta primers and 13 Jbeta primers went into the PCR. Produced via immunoSEQ multiplex PCR; TCRdb's table is partial and in-frame only. The table shows 85,000 to 130,000 clones, with about 70% occurring only once. This sequence was found in a woman in her late teens or twenties in good health and CMV-seropositive. Material: PBMCs. J is TRBJ2-3 and V is TRBV15, with 9 nucleotides matching TRBD1. The CDR3 DNA is TGTGCCACCAGCAGAGCCACAGGGGGCAGAGATACGCAGTATTTT. This gives the protein CATSRATGGRDTQYF.